This section outlines one TCR beta chain sequence together with its context. The data derive from a study of blood T cell repertoires in COVID-19. Study background: T cells, B-cell-depleted T cells, or PBMCs supplied cDNA or gDNA.

In the study's own analysis: Reference gene primer amplification yielded estimated nucleated cell counts. The protocol was immunoSEQ multiplex PCR, while the TCRdb copy is restricted to in-frame clones and leaves out a portion. Clone size and V and J calls were adopted from that table, with D and trimming inferred from the DNA. The sample shows about 200,000 clones, roughly 85% of them seen only once. Between the trimmed V and J ends, which lost 3 bases and 2 bases, there was a span of 14 bases. Germline CDR1 is MDHEN and CDR2 is SYDVKM. The CDR3 contains 15 residues. Cohorts were based on clinical histories the participants reported.

The sequence was obtained from a woman in her 40s with acute COVID-19. Sequenced material: PBMCs or T cells enriched from blood (not recorded which). The J gene is TRBJ2-7, the V gene TRBV28; maybe TRBD1 (5 bases). CDR3 DNA: TGTGCCAGCAGTTTTCTGGGGCAGGGTACCTACGAGCAGTACTTC. Translating it yields CASSFLGQGTYEQYF.